This record looks at one T cell receptor (beta chain) sequence and its context. The antigen is unknown. This sample's treatment: roughly 10-day PBMC culture with coronavirus spike peptide pools or control peptides (ViraFEST assay). The germline V and J ends were trimmed by 5 bases and 9 bases, with 16 bases remaining between them. Per germline, CDR1 DFQATT and CDR2 SNEGSKA (reference sequence). The CDR3 is made up of 12 amino acids. Sequencing of cultured CD4+ T cell DNA used the Oncomine TCR Beta short-read assay. TCRdb fed the PCR reads into MiXCR, producing one record per CDR3 protein. Of 11,000 or so distinct CDR3 sequences in the sample, 30% to 35% are singletons; the top ten hold roughly 35%. The entry originates in a study of vaccination and CD4 T cells after COVID-19. In the study overall: The convalescent group had six males, four females, seven Caucasians, two Asians, one multiracial. Post-vaccination specimens were collected at a median of roughly 68 days following dose two (range 14 to 241). Overlapping spike peptides of SARS-CoV-2, HCoV-NL63, HCoV-OC43 and HCoV-229E were used, and cells were stimulated with them.

Study conclusions and caveats: Convalescent patients had a median around 86% of reactive clones appearing only post-vaccination.

This clonotype originated in a human donor who received a COVID-19 vaccine. The chain recombines TRBV20-1 with TRBJ2-5, with D perhaps matching TRBD2 (5 bases). The sequenced sample was CD4+ T cells from blood, cultured in vitro, obtained before SARS-CoV-2 vaccination. In DNA form, the CDR3 reads TGCAGTGCTGCGACTAATGAGGTGGCCCAGTACTTC. Translation: CSAATNEVAQYF.